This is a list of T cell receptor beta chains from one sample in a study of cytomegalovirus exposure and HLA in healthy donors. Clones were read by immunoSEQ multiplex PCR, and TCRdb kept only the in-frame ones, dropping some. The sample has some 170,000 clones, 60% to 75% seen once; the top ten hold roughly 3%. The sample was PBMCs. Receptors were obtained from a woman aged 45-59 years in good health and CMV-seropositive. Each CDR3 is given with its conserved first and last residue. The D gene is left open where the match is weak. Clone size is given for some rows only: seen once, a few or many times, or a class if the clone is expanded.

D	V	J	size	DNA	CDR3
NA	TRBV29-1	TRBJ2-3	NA	TGCAGCGTTAAAACCGCGGACTTCGGCACAGATACGCAGTATTTT	CSVKTADFGTDTQYF
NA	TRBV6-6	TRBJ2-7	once	TGTGCCACCCGGGACATGCAACGATACGAGCAGTACTTC	CATRDMQRYEQYF
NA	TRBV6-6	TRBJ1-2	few	TGTGCCAGCAGTGATCCCGAGCCAACGGATGGCTACACCTTC	CASSDPEPTDGYTF
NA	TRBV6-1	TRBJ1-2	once	TGTGCCAGCAGTCTAGGGGCCTCTAACTATGGCTGCACCTTC	CASSLGASNYGCTF
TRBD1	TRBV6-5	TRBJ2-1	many	TGTGCCAGCGGACTGGGACAGGGAACTAGTGAGCAGTTCTTC	CASGLGQGTSEQFF
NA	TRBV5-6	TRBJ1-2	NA	TGTGCCAGCAGCTTGACAGCCCCCCCGGTGGGCTACACCTTC	CASSLTAPPVGYTF
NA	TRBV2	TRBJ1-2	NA	TGTGCCAGCATGAGGGAAAAGAAAACCTCGACCCTCTCTGGCTACACCTTC	CASMREKKTSTLSGYTF
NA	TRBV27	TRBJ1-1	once	TGTGCCAGCACCCCCGTAAGTAGGGGGATGAACACTGAAGCTTTCTTT	CASTPVSRGMNTEAFF
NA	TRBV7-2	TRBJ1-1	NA	TGTGCCAGCAGCTTTGGGCCCATGAACACTGAAGCTTTCTTT	CASSFGPMNTEAFF
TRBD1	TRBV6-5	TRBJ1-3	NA	TGTGCCAGCAGTTACGACAGGGGAGCTGGAAACACCATATATTTT	CASSYDRGAGNTIYF
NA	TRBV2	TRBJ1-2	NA	TGTGCCAGCAACAGGAAACCCTATGGCTACACCTTC	CASNRKPYGYTF
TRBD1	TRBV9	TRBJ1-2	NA	TGTGCCAGCAGCGTAGAGGGACAGGGGTATGGCTACACCTTC	CASSVEGQGYGYTF
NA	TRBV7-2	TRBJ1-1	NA	TGTGCCAGCAGCTTAGAAGCAACTTTGAACACTGAAGCTTTCTTT	CASSLEATLNTEAFF
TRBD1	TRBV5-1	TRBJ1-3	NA	TGCGCCAGCAGCTTGGAGACAGGGGCTGGAAACACCATATATTTT	CASSLETGAGNTIYF
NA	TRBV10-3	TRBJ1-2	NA	TGTGCCATCAGGGCGGGGGAGAAAAATGGCTACACCTTC	CAIRAGEKNGYTF
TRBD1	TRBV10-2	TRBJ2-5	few	TGCGCCAGCAGTGACAGGGGGATCGGGGAGACCCAGTACTTC	CASSDRGIGETQYF
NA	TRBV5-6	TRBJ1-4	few	TGTGCCAGCAGCTTGAGCCAGACTAAAGGGTTTTTT	CASSLSQTKGFF
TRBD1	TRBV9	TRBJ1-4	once	TGTGCCAGCAGCGTAGATGGGACAGGGAATGAAAAACTGTTTTTT	CASSVDGTGNEKLFF
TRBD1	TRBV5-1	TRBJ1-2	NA	TGCGCCAGCCGCCCGGGACAGGGTGGTGGCTACACCTTC	CASRPGQGGGYTF
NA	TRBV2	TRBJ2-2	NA	TGTGCCAGCAGTGGACTGAACACCGGGGAGCTGTTTTTT	CASSGLNTGELFF
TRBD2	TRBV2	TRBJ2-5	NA	TGTGCCAGCAGTAAAGACCTTAGCGGGGGGCTTGAGACCCAGTACTTC	CASSKDLSGGLETQYF
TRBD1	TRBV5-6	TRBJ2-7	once	TGTGCCAGCAGCTCCTCCGGGACAGGGCTGTACGAGCAGTACTTC	CASSSSGTGLYEQYF